A selection of T cell receptor beta chains follows, all from one sample in a study of cytomegalovirus exposure and HLA in healthy donors. Sequenced by immunoSEQ multiplex PCR; TCRdb stores in-frame clones only, minus some. This table holds around 99,000 clones, 65% to 85% found once. Sequenced input: PBMCs. The receptor source for this set is a middle-aged man in good health and CMV-seronegative. Each CDR3 is given with its conserved first and last residue. Each record gives: D gene, CDR3 length, J gene, clone size, V gene, CDR3 DNA, CDR3 protein. A D gene is named only where the DNA matches it firmly. Not all rows give a size; the values are once, few, many and, for expanded clones, a class.

NA	13	TRBJ1-6	NA	TRBV19	TGTGCCAGTACTGGGGCCGGGAATTCACCCCTCCACTTT	CASTGAGNSPLHF
TRBD1	15	TRBJ2-2	NA	TRBV7-8	TGTGCGGGACAGGGGGCATACCGAGACACCGGGGAGCTGTTTTTT	CAGQGAYRDTGELFF
TRBD2	15	TRBJ2-5	once	TRBV5-1	TGCGCCAGCAGCTTGACCGGGACTAGAGGGGAGACCCAGTACTTC	CASSLTGTRGETQYF
TRBD2	16	TRBJ2-1	NA	TRBV27	TGTGCCAGCAGCCCATTGGGTAGCGGGAGAGCGTATGAGCAGTTCTTC	CASSPLGSGRAYEQFF
TRBD1	15	TRBJ2-7	NA	TRBV7-8	TGTGCCAGCAGCTTCCGGGACAGTGGACAGGGGGAGCAGTACTTC	CASSFRDSGQGEQYF
NA	13	TRBJ1-5	NA	TRBV7-8	TGTGCCAGCAGCCCGGGGGGGCGTCAGCCCCAGCATTTT	CASSPGGRQPQHF
TRBD1	16	TRBJ2-1	NA	TRBV6-1	TGTGCCAGCAGTGAATTTCTGGGGACAGCCAACAATGAGCAGTTCTTC	CASSEFLGTANNEQFF
NA	14	TRBJ2-7	NA	TRBV15	TGTGCCACCAGCTTGGGCGGGATCTCCTACGAGCAGTACTTC	CATSLGGISYEQYF
TRBD1	14	TRBJ1-1	NA	TRBV2	TGTGCCAGCAGTGTTATTACAGGGGGGACTGAAGCTTTCTTT	CASSVITGGTEAFF
TRBD2	18	TRBJ2-1	NA	TRBV4-1	TGCGCCAGCAGCCAACGGGGGACTAGCGGGGGGACCTACAATGAGCAGTTCTTC	CASSQRGTSGGTYNEQFF
NA	18	TRBJ2-7	NA	TRBV7-9	TGTGCCAGCAGCTTTACGTCCGCCCGGCAGGGATTCTACTACGAGCAGTACTTC	CASSFTSARQGFYYEQYF
TRBD1	16	TRBJ1-6	NA	TRBV5-4	TGTGCCAGCGGGAGCTCGACAGGGGGTTATAATTCACCCCTCCACTTT	CASGSSTGGYNSPLHF
NA	12	TRBJ2-7	once	TRBV28	TGTGCCAGCAGTGGGTACCTTCTAGAGAGGTACTTC	CASSGYLLERYF
NA	12	TRBJ2-7	NA	TRBV27	TGTGCCAGCAGTTCCGCCTATTACGAGCAGTACTTC	CASSSAYYEQYF
TRBD2	15	TRBJ2-2	NA	TRBV7-2	TGTGCCAGCAGCAACACGGGGGGGCTGGGCGGGGAGCTGTTTTTT	CASSNTGGLGGELFF
NA	15	TRBJ2-5	NA	TRBV6-1	TGTGCCAGCAGTGAAGAGGGGGACGTGAAAGAGACCCAGTACTTC	CASSEEGDVKETQYF
TRBD1	18	TRBJ1-3	NA	TRBV5-5	TGTGCCAGCAGCTTGGAGTTAGTGGGACAGGGGTCTGGAAACACCATATATTTT	CASSLELVGQGSGNTIYF
TRBD1	15	TRBJ1-1	medium-sized	TRBV6-1	TGTGCCAGCAACCCTAGGGGACAGGGGAACACTGAAGCTTTCTTT	CASNPRGQGNTEAFF
TRBD1	16	TRBJ1-3	NA	TRBV5-6	TGTGCCAGCAGCTTCGGACAGGTTTCCTCTGGAAACACCATATATTTT	CASSFGQVSSGNTIYF
NA	17	TRBJ1-5	once	TRBV2	TGTGCCAGCAGTCGATCTACCGGCAGGAATGTCAATCAGCCCCAGCATTTT	CASSRSTGRNVNQPQHF
TRBD2	17	TRBJ2-2	once	TRBV5-4	TGTGCCAGCAGCCCGGGCCTAGCGGGAGCGGGGACCGGGGAGCTGTTTTTT	CASSPGLAGAGTGELFF
TRBD1	17	TRBJ2-6	NA	TRBV28	TGTGCCAGCAGATCGACAGGGATGACAACGGGGGCCAACGTCCTGACTTTC	CASRSTGMTTGANVLTF
NA	16	TRBJ2-1	NA	TRBV4-1	TGCGCCAGCAGCCAAGACATCAGACAGCGCCACAATGAGCAGTTCTTC	CASSQDIRQRHNEQFF
TRBD2	15	TRBJ2-5	NA	TRBV2	TGTGCCAGCAGTGCTAGCGGGACAGATCAAGAGACCCAGTACTTC	CASSASGTDQETQYF
NA	13	TRBJ1-2	NA	TRBV2	TGTGCCAGCAGTGTTGAGGAGTCCCTAGGCTACACCTTC	CASSVEESLGYTF
TRBD2	16	TRBJ2-7	NA	TRBV6-7	TGTGCCAGCAGTTACGGGGCGGATAGCGGGGATGGTGAGCAGTACTTC	CASSYGADSGDGEQYF
TRBD2	11	TRBJ2-1	NA	TRBV6-6	TGTGCCAGCAGTCAGGAGCGGGGGCAGTTCTTC	CASSQERGQFF
TRBD2	14	TRBJ2-5	NA	TRBV28	TGTGCCAGCACCTTAGCGGGCTGGGGGGAGACCCAGTACTTC	CASTLAGWGETQYF
TRBD2	15	TRBJ2-1	NA	TRBV6-1	TGTGCCAGCAGTGCACTTAGCGGGGAATCGGACGAGCAGTTCTTC	CASSALSGESDEQFF
TRBD2	15	TRBJ2-1	NA	TRBV5-1	TGCGCCAGCAGCTCCCTAGCGGGGCTCTACAATGAGCAGTTCTTC	CASSSLAGLYNEQFF
TRBD2	18	TRBJ2-3	NA	TRBV25-1	TGTGCCAGCAGTGGGACCGGGGGCAGCGGGAGAGGCACAGATACGCAGTATTTT	CASSGTGGSGRGTDTQYF
TRBD1	14	TRBJ1-6	NA	TRBV25-1	TGTGCCAGCAGTGGGACAGGCTATAATTCACCCCTCCACTTT	CASSGTGYNSPLHF
TRBD1	14	TRBJ2-7	NA	TRBV6-5	TGTGCCAGCAGTTATCAGGGGGCGGGCTACGAGCAGTACTTC	CASSYQGAGYEQYF
TRBD2	15	TRBJ2-1	few	TRBV2	TGTGCCAGCAGTACGGGACTAGCGGCCTACAATGAGCAGTTCTTC	CASSTGLAAYNEQFF
NA	14	TRBJ1-2	NA	TRBV2	TGTGCCAGCAGTGAAGCATCCAGTAACTATGGCTACACCTTC	CASSEASSNYGYTF
NA	18	TRBJ1-2	NA	TRBV21-1	TGTGCCAGCGCGGGACAGGGAATCAGTCAGAGTAGGAACTATGGCTACACCTTC	CASAGQGISQSRNYGYTF
TRBD1	13	TRBJ1-5	few	TRBV7-7	TGTGCCAGCAGCCGACAGGGTAATCAGCCCCAGCATTTT	CASSRQGNQPQHF
NA	14	TRBJ1-5	NA	TRBV6-5	TGTGCCAGCAGTTACGGCGGCTACAATCAGCCCCAGCATTTT	CASSYGGYNQPQHF
NA	13	TRBJ1-2	NA	TRBV6-5	TGTGCCAGCAGAGACACCATCTTCTATGGCTACACCTTC	CASRDTIFYGYTF
NA	14	TRBJ1-2	NA	TRBV5-6	TGTGCCAGCAGCCCCAGGGGTGCTAACTATGGCTACACCTTC	CASSPRGANYGYTF
TRBD1	15	TRBJ1-4	once	TRBV2	TGTGCCAGCAGGAGCAGGGGGCCACTTGTGGAAAAACTGTTTTTT	CASRSRGPLVEKLFF
TRBD2	13	TRBJ2-3	NA	TRBV5-1	TGCGCCAGCAGCCCAGCGGGAGGAGATACGCAGTATTTT	CASSPAGGDTQYF
TRBD2	15	TRBJ2-7	NA	TRBV7-9	TGTGCCAGCAGCTATAGCGGGGGTGGATGGGGTGAGCAGTACTTC	CASSYSGGGWGEQYF
TRBD1	12	TRBJ1-2	once	TRBV6-1	TGTGCCAGCAGGGACAGGGCGTCCGGCTACACCTTC	CASRDRASGYTF
NA	14	TRBJ1-2	NA	TRBV19	TGTGCCAGTAGAAGGATTGGGCAGACCTATGGCTACACCTTC	CASRRIGQTYGYTF
NA	16	TRBJ1-1	NA	TRBV6-1	TGTGCCAGCAGTGAGCCCGGACTCCGAGCGGGCACTGAAGCTTTCTTT	CASSEPGLRAGTEAFF
NA	16	TRBJ2-2	NA	TRBV11-2	TGTGCCAGCAGCCCACGTACAGGGTTGGGCACCGGGGAGCTGTTTTTT	CASSPRTGLGTGELFF
NA	18	TRBJ2-1	once	TRBV21-1	TGTGCCAGCAGCATCGGATTTTGGCTAGCGGCCCCCGTCAATGAGCAGTTCTTC	CASSIGFWLAAPVNEQFF